The 22 T cell receptor beta chains below were found in one sample sequenced in a study of T cell changes during pregnancy in multiple sclerosis. Clones were read by immunoSEQ multiplex PCR, and TCRdb kept only the in-frame ones, dropping some. Among tens of thousands of clones listed, 85% to 95% were seen once. The source was peripheral blood, collected after pregnancy. These receptors were collected from a female donor with multiple sclerosis, enrolled in a pregnancy study.

This clone is a singleton in its sample. J is TRBJ2-7 and V is TRBV2; TRBD2 is a possible D gene (5 bases). Germline CDR1 is SNHLY and CDR2 is FYNNEI. V was shortened by 5 bases and J by 2 bases, with 16 bases between the two germline ends. The CDR3 consists of 15 residues. CDR3 nucleotides: TGTGCCAGCAGTCGAGGGCAGCCAGGCGCCTACGAGCAGTACTTC. Translation gives CASSRGQPGAYEQYF.

The CDR3 nucleotides are TGCGCCAGCAGCCAAGGCTACCGCACCCTCGGGGGCACTGAAGCTTTCTTT. It codes for CASSQGYRTLGGTEAFF. The genes are TRBV4-3 and TRBJ1-1, with D possibly being TRBD1 (5 bases). Germline CDR1 LGHNA, CDR2 YSLEER. This CDR3 has 17 amino acids. V lost 1 base to trimming and J lost 4 bases, with 19 bases between them.

This clone was counted once. The chain links TRBV7-2 to TRBJ1-4, with a possible D match to TRBD1 (6 bases). CDR3 length: 14 residues. Trimming pared 8 bases from V and 5 bases from J, leaving 15 bases between. Per germline, CDR1 SGHTA and CDR2 FQGNSA. The CDR3 spells CASGTGTLNEKLFF. The CDR3 coding sequence is TGTGCCAGCGGAACCGGGACACTGAATGAAAAACTGTTTTTT. The entire variable domain, with the rest obtained from reference TRBV7-2 and TRBJ1-4, is as follows: GAGVSQSPSNKVTEKGKDVELRCDPISGHTALYWYRQSLGQGLEFLIYFQGNSAPDKSGLPSDRFSAERTGGSVSTLTIQRTQQEDSAVYLCASGTGTLNEKLFFGSGTQLSVL.

The chain joins TRBV29-1 to TRBJ1-5, with TRBD1 matching 7 bases. The germline CDR1 and CDR2 sequences are SQVTM and ANQGSEA. This CDR3 is 15 amino acids long. V lost 7 bases, J lost 2 bases, and 11 bases stayed unmatched. CDR3: CSAFLGQPGNQPQHF. In nucleotides, the CDR3 is TGCAGCGCTTTCTTGGGACAGCCGGGCAATCAGCCCCAGCATTTT. Filled out from reference TRBV29-1 and TRBJ1-5, the complete variable domain reads SAVISQKPSRDICQRGTSLTIQCQVDSQVTMMFWYRQQPGQSLTLIATANQGSEATYESGFVIDKFPISRPNLTFSTLTVSNMSPEDSSIYLCSAFLGQPGNQPQHFGDGTRLSIL.

The chain carries TRBV11-2 and TRBJ2-6; D not certain. Trimming removed 2 bases from V and 0 bases from J, with 11 bases in between. This CDR3 contains 17 residues. Germline CDR1 is SGHAT and CDR2 is FQNNGV. The CDR3 is CASSLYNSPSGANVLTF. For the CDR3, the DNA is TGTGCCAGCAGCTTATATAATAGCCCCTCTGGGGCCAACGTCCTGACTTTC.

The chain employs TRBV2 and TRBJ2-1; 7 positions agree with TRBD2. Germline values: CDR1 SNHLY, CDR2 FYNNEI. The CDR3 extends over 13 amino acids. The V gene end was trimmed by 8 bases and the J gene end by 5 bases; junction bases not matched to a gene: 6. In DNA form, the CDR3 reads TGTGCCAGCCTGGAGGGGACTAACAATGAGCAGTTCTTC. It translates to CASLEGTNNEQFF.

The CDR3 is CASSLDISEQFF. The CDR3 DNA reads as TGCGCCAGCAGCTTGGACATCAGTGAGCAGTTCTTC. The chain uses TRBV5-1 and TRBJ2-1; no clear D. The CDR3 covers 12 residues. Trimming removed 0 bases at V and 9 bases at J, with 7 bases between. Germline CDR1 is SGHRS and CDR2 is YFSETQ.

This chain connects TRBV5-4 to TRBJ1-2; TRBD1 matches 7 bases. This CDR3 spans 14 amino acids. J lost 7 bases, V lost 0 bases, and 6 bases had no gene match. The germline CDR1 and CDR2 sequences are SGHNT and YYREEE (reference sequence). CDR3 sequence reads: CASSLAGTGVGYTF. In nucleotides, the CDR3 is TGTGCCAGCAGCTTGGCCGGAACAGGGGTTGGCTACACCTTC.

The chain is built from TRBV4-2 and TRBJ2-1, with TRBD1 matching 7 bases. The ends lost 4 bases at V and 3 bases at J; junction bases unmatched: 9. The germline V gene encodes CDR1 LGHNA and CDR2 YNFKEQ. The CDR3 spans 16 residues. The CDR3 bases are TGTGCCAGCAGCCGATCAGGGACAGCAGACTACAATGAGCAGTTCTTC. Translated, it gives CASSRSGTADYNEQFF.

The chain carries TRBV18 and TRBJ1-5, with D unclear. V lost 2 bases to trimming and J lost 3 bases, with 14 bases between them. The length of the CDR3 is 16 residues. Looked up from germline, CDR1 is KGHSH and CDR2 is LQKENI. The CDR3: CASSPYDGQFNQPQHF. The CDR3 region has the DNA TGTGCCAGCTCACCATACGATGGCCAGTTCAATCAGCCCCAGCATTTT.

This sequence joins TRBV4-3 and TRBJ1-2; 8 bases map to TRBD1. The V gene end was trimmed by 0 bases and the J gene end by 0 bases; junction bases not matched to a gene: 9. Germline V gene data show CDR1 as LGHNA and CDR2 as YSLEER. The CDR3 length is 18 residues. For the CDR3, the DNA is TGCGCCAGCAGCCAAGAAAGGGGACAGGACAGCTCTAACTATGGCTACACCTTC. This translates into CASSQERGQDSSNYGYTF.

In this sample, this clone turned up a few times. The chain is built from TRBV30 and TRBJ1-1; D not certain. Trimming pared 5 bases from V and 0 bases from J, leaving 13 bases between. The CDR3 runs to 14 residues. Germline lookup yields CDR1 GTSNPN and CDR2 SVGIG (reference sequence). The CDR3 region has the DNA TGTGCCTGGCAAAGACACGGGGTGAACACTGAAGCTTTCTTT. Its translation is CAWQRHGVNTEAFF.

The chain carries TRBV2 and TRBJ1-2, with 8 positions matching TRBD1. Germline V gives CDR1 SNHLY, CDR2 FYNNEI. The CDR3 contains 15 residues. Losses at the gene ends were 6 bases for V and 7 bases for J; bases not matched to a gene: 13. The CDR3 protein is CASSALGQARGGYTF. CDR3 sequence (DNA): TGTGCCAGCAGCGCATTGGGACAGGCGAGGGGTGGCTACACCTTC. Filled out from reference TRBV2 and TRBJ1-2, the complete variable domain reads EPEVTQTPSHQVTQMGQEVILRCVPISNHLYFYWYRQILGQKVEFLVSFYNNEISEKSEIFDDQFSVERPDGSNFTLKIRSTKLEDSAMYFCASSALGQARGGYTFGSGTRLTVV.

This clone was seen a few times. V and J are TRBV7-2 and TRBJ2-5; TRBD1 agrees at 10 bases. J lost 5 bases, V lost 4 bases, and 7 bases had no gene match. Germline CDR1 is SGHTA and CDR2 is FQGNSA. The CDR3 covers 15 residues. Here the CDR3 reads CASSSTGGNWETQYF. The CDR3 DNA sequence: TGTGCCAGCAGCTCGACAGGGGGCAACTGGGAGACCCAGTACTTC.

This sequence joins TRBV7-8 and TRBJ1-4; TRBD1 matches at 7 bases. The CDR3 has 14 amino acids. In germline, CDR1 is SGHVS, CDR2 FQNEAQ. V dropped 5 bases and J dropped 8; count of bases not matched to a gene: 8. CDR3 nucleotide sequence: TGTGCCAGCAGCGTACAGGGGTTAGGGGAAAAACTGTTTTTT. This translates into CASSVQGLGEKLFF. Looking up the rest from reference TRBV7-8 and TRBJ1-4 gives the full variable domain: GAGVSQSPRYKVAKRGQDVALRCDPISGHVSLFWYQQALGQGPEFLTYFQNEAQLDKSGLPSDRFFAERPEGSVSTLKIQRTQQEDSAVYLCASSVQGLGEKLFFGSGTQLSVL.

V is TRBV30 and J is TRBJ2-4, with a weak D call TRBD1 (6 bases). CDR1 and CDR2 (germline): GTSNPN, SVGIG (reference sequence). The V end lost 5 bases, the J end lost 6 bases, and 17 bases lay between the germline ends. The CDR3 is 14 amino acids. The DNA for the CDR3 is TGTGCCTGGGTGGCAACAGGGCAGGGAAACATTCAGTACTTC. Translated, it gives CAWVATGQGNIQYF.

The V and J genes are TRBV2 and TRBJ1-1; D remains ambiguous. The CDR3 is 13 residues long. CDR1 and CDR2 (germline): SNHLY, FYNNEI. Trimming took off 4 bases at V and 1 base at J, with 7 bases between the two ends. CDR3 region: CASSVEANTEAFF. In nucleotides, the CDR3 is TGTGCCAGCAGTGTTGAGGCGAACACTGAAGCTTTCTTT.

This clone has just one count. The chain links TRBV18 to TRBJ2-3; a weak D match, TRBD2 (5 bases). The CDR3 extends over 14 amino acids. V was shortened by 6 bases and J by 2 bases, with 12 bases between the two germline ends. Germline V gene data show CDR1 as KGHSH and CDR2 as LQKENI. CDR3 in DNA: TGTGCCAGCTCTTCGGAGGCGGCCACAGATACGCAGTATTTT. This codes for CASSSEAATDTQYF.

The chain links TRBV5-1 to TRBJ1-2; TRBD1 is a possible D gene (5 bases). Germline CDR1 reads SGHRS; CDR2 reads YFSETQ. The CDR3 extends over 12 amino acids. V lost 2 bases and J lost 7, with 9 bases in between. The CDR3 region is CASSFTGAGYTF. The CDR3 bases are TGCGCCAGCAGCTTCACTGGGGCTGGCTACACCTTC.

The chain uses TRBV29-1 and TRBJ1-2; D gene ambiguous. The CDR3 is 13 residues long. Germline-derived CDR1 and CDR2 are SQVTM and ANQGSEA. Trimming took off 2 bases at V and 7 bases at J, with 14 bases between the two ends. The CDR3 here is CSVELQEGVGYTF. For the CDR3, the DNA is TGCAGCGTTGAACTGCAGGAGGGAGTTGGCTACACCTTC.

J is TRBJ2-1 and V is TRBV7-9; 9 nucleotides line up with TRBD2. Germline CDR1 SEHNR, CDR2 FQNEAQ (reference sequence). J gave up 10 bases and V 1 base, and 5 bases lay outside the gene matches. CDR3 length: 14 amino acids. The CDR3, as DNA: TGTGCCAGCAGCTTAGGCGGGAGGGCCGAAGAGCAGTTCTTC. It specifies CASSLGGRAEEQFF.

This sequence joins TRBV2 and TRBJ2-1; 10 positions match TRBD2. The ends lost 4 bases at V and 2 bases at J; junction bases unmatched: 2. This CDR3 is built from 15 residues. Germline loops: CDR1 SNHLY, CDR2 FYNNEI. The CDR3 loop is CASSVSGGAYNEQFF. The CDR3 DNA reads TGTGCCAGCAGTGTCAGCGGGGGGGCCTACAATGAGCAGTTCTTC.